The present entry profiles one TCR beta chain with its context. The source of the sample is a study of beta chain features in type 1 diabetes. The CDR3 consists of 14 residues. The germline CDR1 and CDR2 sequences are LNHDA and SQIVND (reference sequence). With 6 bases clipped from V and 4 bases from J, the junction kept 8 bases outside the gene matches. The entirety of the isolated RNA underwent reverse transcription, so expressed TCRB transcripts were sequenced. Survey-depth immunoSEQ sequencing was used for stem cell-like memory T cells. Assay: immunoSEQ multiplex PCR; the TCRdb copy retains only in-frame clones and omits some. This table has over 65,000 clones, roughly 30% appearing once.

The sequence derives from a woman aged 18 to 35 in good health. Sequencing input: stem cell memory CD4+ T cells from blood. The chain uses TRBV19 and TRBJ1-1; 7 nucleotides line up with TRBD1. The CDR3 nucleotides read TGTGCCAGTAGCTCCACAGGGGCCGGCACTGAAGCTTTCTTT. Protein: CASSSTGAGTEAFF.